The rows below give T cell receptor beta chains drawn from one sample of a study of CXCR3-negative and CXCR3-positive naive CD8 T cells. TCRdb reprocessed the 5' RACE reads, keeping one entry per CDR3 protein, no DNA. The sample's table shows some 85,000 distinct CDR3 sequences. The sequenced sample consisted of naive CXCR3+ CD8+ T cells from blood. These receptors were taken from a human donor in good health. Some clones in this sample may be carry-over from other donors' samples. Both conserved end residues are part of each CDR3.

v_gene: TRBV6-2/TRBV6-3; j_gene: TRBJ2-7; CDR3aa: CASSYSPAAGARYEQYF
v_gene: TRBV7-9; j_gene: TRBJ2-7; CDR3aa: CASSHVNGTINKQYF
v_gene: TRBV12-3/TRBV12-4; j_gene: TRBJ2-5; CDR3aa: CASSLEQEETQYF
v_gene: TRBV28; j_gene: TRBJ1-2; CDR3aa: CASSPAGVNQGAFALGDYGYTF
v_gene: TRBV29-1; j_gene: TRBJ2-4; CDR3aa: CSVQGSAKNIQYF
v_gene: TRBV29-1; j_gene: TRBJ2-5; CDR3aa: CSGQAGDRLQETQYF
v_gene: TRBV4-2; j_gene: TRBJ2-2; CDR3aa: CASSQVKLAGWRTGELFF
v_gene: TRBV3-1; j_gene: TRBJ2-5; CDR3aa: CASSVPEETQYF
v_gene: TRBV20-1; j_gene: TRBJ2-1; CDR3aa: CSGDPGEYFNEQFF
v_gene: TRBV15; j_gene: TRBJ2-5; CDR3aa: CATSRVGGRGVQETQYF
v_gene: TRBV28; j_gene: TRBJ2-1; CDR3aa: CASSALAAAGDEQFF
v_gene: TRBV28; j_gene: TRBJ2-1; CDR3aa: CASSFGGVENEQFF
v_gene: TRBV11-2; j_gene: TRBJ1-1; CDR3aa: CASSFRMWGREMNTEAFF
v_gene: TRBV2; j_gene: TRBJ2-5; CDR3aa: CASSEALHEGHLQETQYF
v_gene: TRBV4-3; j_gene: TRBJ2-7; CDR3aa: CASSQEGWEQQYF
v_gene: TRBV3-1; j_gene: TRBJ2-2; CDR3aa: CASSRGQGRTGELFF
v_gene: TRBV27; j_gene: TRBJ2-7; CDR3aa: CASSLTGEGEQYF
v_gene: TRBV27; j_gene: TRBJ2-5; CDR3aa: CAPSTIIGTQYF
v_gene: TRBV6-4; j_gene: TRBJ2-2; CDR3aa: CASSDHPTGELFF
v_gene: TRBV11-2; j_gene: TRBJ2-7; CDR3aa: CATSGYQGLVYEQYF
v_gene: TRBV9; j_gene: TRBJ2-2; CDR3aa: CASSSRGGYTGELFF
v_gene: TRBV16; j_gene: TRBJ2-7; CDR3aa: CASSQSSVFEQYF
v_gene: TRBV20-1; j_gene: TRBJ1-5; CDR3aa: CSASPRDFHSNQPQHF
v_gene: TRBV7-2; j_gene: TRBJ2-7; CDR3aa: CASSFFLAGGISPYEQYF
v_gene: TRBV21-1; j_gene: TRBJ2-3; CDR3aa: CASSKVIGQGTTDTQYF
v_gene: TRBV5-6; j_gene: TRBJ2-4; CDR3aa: CASSLAGTGENIQYF
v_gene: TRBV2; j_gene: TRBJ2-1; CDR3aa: CASSEWARGASNEQFF
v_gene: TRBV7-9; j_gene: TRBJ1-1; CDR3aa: CASSLTPVETEAFF
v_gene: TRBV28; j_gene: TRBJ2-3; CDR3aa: CASSAYLDTQYF
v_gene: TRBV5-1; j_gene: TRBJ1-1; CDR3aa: CASSETGGTEAFF
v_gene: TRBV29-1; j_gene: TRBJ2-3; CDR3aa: CSVVGRGTDTQYF
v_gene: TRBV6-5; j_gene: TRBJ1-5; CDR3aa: CASSYSGGNQPQHF
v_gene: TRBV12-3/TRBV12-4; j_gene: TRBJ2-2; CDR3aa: CASSLPGLGRGPGELFF
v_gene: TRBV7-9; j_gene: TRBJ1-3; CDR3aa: CASSGVLSGNTIYF
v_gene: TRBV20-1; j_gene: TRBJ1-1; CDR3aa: CSATGLSNTEAFF